The next 29 T cell receptor beta chains were all read from a single sample in a study of cytomegalovirus exposure and HLA in healthy donors. PCR amplification relied on 60 Vbeta primers (plus 13 Jbeta primers). Only in-frame clones appear in the TCRdb table, and some are missing; sequencing was by immunoSEQ multiplex PCR. The data hold roughly 190,000 clones, with around 87% observed a single time. Sequences were obtained from PBMCs. The receptor set was obtained from a woman aged 18-30 years in good health and CMV-seronegative.

Note on this clone: One end of the junction is discordant with germline, which a read error may explain. The rearrangement uses TRBV6-5 and TRBJ1-6; D may be TRBD1 (6 bases). Germline V lookup: CDR1 MNHEY, CDR2 SVGAGI. There are 16 residues in the CDR3. The CDR3 bases are TGTGCCAGCAGTAACTCGGGATGGGCAGGGGACTCACCCCTCCACTTT. Encoded protein: CASSNSGWAGDSPLHF.

The chain has TRBV30 and TRBJ2-3, with D tentatively TRBD2 (6 bases). V shed 0 bases and J shed 2 bases, with 15 bases lying between them. CDR1 is GTSNPN and CDR2 is SVGIG in the germline V gene (reference sequence). CDR3 length equals 16 residues. The CDR3: CAWSVLSGTHTDTQYF. The DNA for the CDR3 is TGTGCCTGGAGTGTCCTATCCGGGACTCACACAGATACGCAGTATTTT. The full variable domain, rest sourced from reference TRBV30 and TRBJ2-3, is SQTIHQWPATLVQPVGSPLSLECTVEGTSNPNLYWYRQAAGRGLQLLFYSVGIGQISSEVPQNLSASRPQDRQFILSSKKLLLSDSGFYLCAWSVLSGTHTDTQYFGPGTRLTVL.

The rearrangement joins TRBV7-2 to TRBJ1-2, with 9 bases that match TRBD1. The V segment lost 2 bases and the J segment 6 bases; nucleotides outside the gene matches: 7. This CDR3 has 15 amino acids. From germline, CDR1 is SGHTA and CDR2 FQGNSA. CDR3 region: CASSLTTGGTHGYTF. DNA of the CDR3: TGTGCCAGCAGCTTAACGACAGGGGGTACGCATGGCTACACCTTC. The variable domain in full, with the rest retrieved from reference TRBV7-2 and TRBJ1-2, is GAGVSQSPSNKVTEKGKDVELRCDPISGHTALYWYRQSLGQGLEFLIYFQGNSAPDKSGLPSDRFSAERTGGSVSTLTIQRTQQEDSAVYLCASSLTTGGTHGYTFGSGTRLTVV.

This chain connects TRBV7-9 to TRBJ2-2, with 9 bases that match TRBD1. The V gene's germline CDR1 is SEHNR and CDR2 FQNEAQ (reference sequence). With 5 bases clipped from V and 3 bases from J, the junction kept 7 bases outside the gene matches. This CDR3 has 16 residues. As DNA, the CDR3 is TGTGCCAGCAGCCCAGGGACAGGGATAGACACCGGGGAGCTGTTTTTT. Protein product: CASSPGTGIDTGELFF.

The rearrangement links TRBV18 to TRBJ1-4; TRBD1 matches at 10 bases. The junction had 2 bases not matched to a gene; V was cut back by 0 bases and J by 7 bases. The CDR3 contains 15 residues. Germline CDR1 KGHSH, CDR2 LQKENI. In DNA form, the CDR3 reads TGTGCCAGCTCACCACCGGGACAGGGGTCTGAAAAACTGTTTTTT. It codes for CASSPPGQGSEKLFF.

The chain combines TRBV7-6 with TRBJ2-7; D possibly corresponds to TRBD2 (6 bases). This CDR3 contains 13 residues. With 3 bases removed from V and 5 bases from J, the gap between germline ends came to 11 bases. The germline CDR1 and CDR2 sequences are SGHVS and FNYEAQ. The CDR3 here is CASSLIIADEQYF. In nucleotides, the CDR3 is TGTGCCAGCAGCTTGATTATAGCGGACGAGCAGTACTTC.

The genes are TRBV9 and TRBJ1-3; 7 bases fit TRBD1. V lost 4 bases to trimming and J lost 4 bases; unmatched junction nucleotides: 14. Germline CDR1 reads SGDLS; CDR2 reads YYNGEE. This CDR3 is 17 amino acids long. The CDR3 loop is CASSLASDRASGNTIYF. CDR3 DNA sequence: TGTGCCAGCAGCTTAGCATCCGACAGGGCATCAGGAAACACCATATATTTT.

The chain couples TRBV6-1 to TRBJ1-1, with D tentatively TRBD1 (5 bases). The CDR3 is 14 residues long. V was clipped by 0 bases and J by 5 bases, with 10 bases between them. In germline, CDR1 is MNHNS, CDR2 SASEGT. Here the CDR3 DNA reads TGTGCCAGCAGTGAAGCTGGGGGGAGGACTGAAGCTTTCTTT. Translated, it gives CASSEAGGRTEAFF.

This chain links TRBV27 with TRBJ2-3; TRBD2 matches 10 bases. The germline CDR1 and CDR2 sequences are MNHEY and SMNVEV (reference sequence). This CDR3 is built from 18 residues. The V gene end was trimmed by 2 bases and the J gene end by 0 bases; junction bases not matched to a gene: 8. The CDR3 here is CASSLGMGLAFSTDTQYF. CDR3 coding DNA: TGTGCCAGCAGTTTAGGGATGGGACTAGCGTTTAGCACAGATACGCAGTATTTT.

The chain carries TRBV2 and TRBJ2-2; 8 nucleotides match TRBD2. V was clipped by 8 bases and J by 5 bases; unmatched bases: 10. The CDR3 is 15 amino acids. Per germline, CDR1 SNHLY and CDR2 FYNNEI. The CDR3 loop reads CASRRAAGGTGELFF. As DNA, the CDR3 is TGTGCCAGCCGCCGTGCGGCGGGGGGAACCGGGGAGCTGTTTTTT.

For the CDR3, the DNA is TGCGCCAGCAGCCAGTGGACAGGGTCCACAGATACGCAGTATTTT. It codes for CASSQWTGSTDTQYF. This chain joins TRBV4-1 and TRBJ2-3; 8 nucleotides align to TRBD1. This CDR3 region has 15 residues. The ends lost 3 bases at V and 2 bases at J; junction bases unmatched: 4. CDR1 and CDR2 from the germline V gene are MGHRA and YSYEKL.

This clone was detected only a few times. This chain joins TRBV11-3 and TRBJ2-1, with 13 nucleotides matching TRBD2. The V gene's germline CDR1 is SGHNT and CDR2 YENEEA. The V gene end was trimmed by 5 bases and the J gene end by 7 bases; junction bases not matched to a gene: 8. The CDR3 totals 16 residues. Here the CDR3 DNA reads TGTGCCAGCAGCCAAACTAGCGGGAGGGGATGGAATGAGCAGTTCTTC. This gives the protein CASSQTSGRGWNEQFF.

The V call is TRBV4-1, the J call TRBJ2-2; TRBD2 agrees at 9 bases. The CDR3 contains 18 residues. V lost 4 bases and J lost 5; bases outside the gene matches: 14. Germline CDR1 and CDR2: MGHRA and YSYEKL. CDR3 region: CASSPLPARGGGTGELFF. For the CDR3, the DNA is TGCGCCAGCAGCCCCCTCCCAGCGCGGGGGGGCGGAACCGGGGAGCTGTTTTTT.

The gene calls are TRBV13 and TRBJ1-3; no reliable D call. Germline assignment: CDR1 PRHDT and CDR2 FYEKMQ (reference sequence). This CDR3 spans 14 amino acids. V was shortened by 1 base and J by 4 bases, with 8 bases between the two germline ends. This chain's CDR3 is CASSLADNGNTIYF. CDR3 DNA sequence: TGTGCCAGCAGCTTAGCAGACAACGGAAACACCATATATTTT. The variable domain in full, with the rest retrieved from reference TRBV13 and TRBJ1-3, is AAGVIQSPRHLIKEKRETATLKCYPIPRHDTVYWYQQGPGQDPQFLISFYEKMQSDKGSIPDRFSAQQFSDYHSELNMSSLELGDSALYFCASSLADNGNTIYFGEGSWLTVV.

This chain links TRBV5-1 with TRBJ1-3; D may be TRBD1 (6 bases). This CDR3 comprises 14 residues. The V end was cut by 0 bases, the J end by 2 bases, with 6 bases between. Germline V gene sequence: CDR1 SGHRS, CDR2 YFSETQ. The CDR3 bases are TGCGCCAGCAGCTTGGACAGGGCTGGAAACACCATATATTTT. This codes for CASSLDRAGNTIYF.

This chain links TRBV27 with TRBJ2-1; D may be TRBD1 (5 bases). The germline V and J ends were trimmed by 7 bases and 8 bases, with 12 bases remaining between them. CDR3 length: 12 residues. The germline V gene encodes CDR1 MNHEY and CDR2 SMNVEV (reference sequence). In DNA, the CDR3 is TGTGCCAGCACCCAGGGCGGTGATGAGCAGTTCTTC. It specifies CASTQGGDEQFF.

The chain joins TRBV30 to TRBJ2-1, with 10 bases that match TRBD2. The V gene end was trimmed by 0 bases and the J gene end by 10 bases; junction bases not matched to a gene: 12. Germline values: CDR1 GTSNPN, CDR2 SVGIG (reference sequence). The CDR3 is 16 amino acids. The CDR3 region has the DNA TGTGCCTGGAGTGTACGGTCTGTAGCGGGAGGTTTGGAGCAGTTCTTC. Protein product: CAWSVRSVAGGLEQFF.

This clone was counted only a few times. The V and J genes are TRBV4-2 and TRBJ2-1, with 11 bases identical to TRBD2. CDR1 is LGHNA, CDR2 YNFKEQ, per germline. The CDR3 is 17 amino acids. J was trimmed by 8 bases and V by 1 base; bases with no gene match: 10. The chain's CDR3 is CASSQAPGSGRADEQFF. In nucleotides, the CDR3 is TGTGCCAGCAGCCAAGCCCCGGGTAGCGGGAGGGCCGATGAGCAGTTCTTC.

The chain joins TRBV9 to TRBJ1-6; D remains unclear. V was trimmed by 4 bases and J by 0 bases, leaving 11 bases between them. Germline V gene data show CDR1 as SGDLS and CDR2 as YYNGEE. This CDR3 comprises 16 residues. The CDR3 DNA sequence: TGTGCCAGCAGCCCGAGGCCGAGCTCCTATAATTCACCCCTCCACTTT. Residues: CASSPRPSSYNSPLHF.

The rearrangement joins TRBV30 to TRBJ2-7, with TRBD1 identical over 9 bases. This CDR3 spans 13 amino acids. The V gene's germline CDR1 is GTSNPN and CDR2 SVGIG (reference sequence). The trim removed 4 bases at V and 7 bases at J, leaving 8 bases unmatched. The DNA of the CDR3 is TGTGCCTGGACTAGGACAGGGGTGAGGGAGCAGTACTTC. It yields the protein CAWTRTGVREQYF.

This clone has only one observation. Here the CDR3 reads CASSMPGQGREGYTF. The CDR3 DNA reads TGCGCCAGCAGCATGCCGGGACAGGGGAGAGAAGGCTACACCTTC. This chain connects TRBV5-1 to TRBJ1-2; 10 nucleotides align to TRBD1. V was clipped by 4 bases and J by 8 bases; unmatched bases: 11. The CDR3 loop spans 15 amino acids. Germline assignment: CDR1 SGHRS and CDR2 YFSETQ.

The chain carries TRBV5-1 and TRBJ2-7, with 10 bases lining up with TRBD1. Germline V gene data show CDR1 as SGHRS and CDR2 as YFSETQ. This CDR3 spans 14 amino acids. V shed 4 bases, J shed 5 bases, and the junction held 6 bases outside the gene matches. CDR3 coding DNA: TGCGCCAGCAGCCTGGGACAGGGGTTTGACGAGCAGTACTTC. It encodes CASSLGQGFDEQYF.

This clone appeared a few times. V is TRBV2 and J is TRBJ1-1, with D hard to call. The CDR3 spans 11 residues. CDR1 SNHLY and CDR2 FYNNEI come from the germline V gene. The V end was cut by 3 bases, the J end by 6 bases, with 5 bases between. The CDR3 nucleotides read TGTGCCAGCAGTGAGACATCTGAAGCTTTCTTT. Amino acids: CASSETSEAFF.

The genes are TRBV2 and TRBJ1-5, with a weak D call TRBD1 (5 bases). CDR1 SNHLY and CDR2 FYNNEI come from the germline V gene. Trimming stripped 6 bases from V and 1 base from J, with 13 bases between. The CDR3 totals 15 residues. CDR3 coding DNA: TGTGCCAGCAGGCCCAGGGAATACAGCAATCAGCCCCAGCATTTT. This sequence encodes CASRPREYSNQPQHF.

A few counts support this clone. The gene calls are TRBV4-1 and TRBJ1-4; tentatively, D is TRBD1 (5 bases). Germline V gene sequence: CDR1 MGHRA, CDR2 YSYEKL. The CDR3 loop spans 15 amino acids. The V end lost 1 base, the J end lost 0 bases, and 6 bases lay between the germline ends. The CDR3 reads CASSQGGATNEKLFF. The CDR3 nucleotides read TGCGCCAGCAGCCAAGGGGGGGCAACTAATGAAAAACTGTTTTTT.

The chain links TRBV15 to TRBJ2-1; possible D gene TRBD2, 7 bases. Germline CDR1 LNHNV, CDR2 YYDKDF (reference sequence). Trimming cost V 6 bases and J 6 bases, with 18 bases left between them. The CDR3 spans 15 residues. The CDR3 sequence is CATSTTSGGPNEQFF. The DNA for the CDR3 is TGTGCCACCAGTACCACGTCGGGGGGCCCCAATGAGCAGTTCTTC.

The rearrangement joins TRBV19 to TRBJ1-1; TRBD1 aligns across 9 bases. V trimming: 1 base; J trimming: 4 bases; junction bases outside the gene matches: 7. The CDR3 runs to 16 residues. Germline values: CDR1 LNHDA, CDR2 SQIVND (reference sequence). This chain's CDR3 is CASSIGTGVLSTEAFF. DNA for the CDR3: TGTGCCAGTAGTATAGGGACAGGGGTACTAAGCACTGAAGCTTTCTTT.

The chain has TRBV18 and TRBJ1-1; D is perhaps TRBD1 (5 bases). This CDR3 is 14 amino acids long. V was cut by 3 bases and J by 2 bases, with 10 bases left in between. Germline V gene data show CDR1 as KGHSH and CDR2 as LQKENI. This CDR3 is CASSPQTENTEAFF. In nucleotides, the CDR3 is TGTGCCAGCTCACCTCAGACAGAAAACACTGAAGCTTTCTTT.

The V call is TRBV27, the J call TRBJ2-5; weak D call: TRBD2 (5 bases). Germline V gene lookup returns CDR1 MNHEY and CDR2 SMNVEV (reference sequence). Trimming took off 8 bases at V and 4 bases at J, with 14 bases between the two ends. The CDR3 covers 13 residues. This CDR3 reads CASGVRGRETQYF. CDR3 sequence (DNA): TGTGCCAGCGGCGTCCGGGGTAGAGAGACCCAGTACTTC.